This entry describes one T cell receptor (beta chain). Every cDNA TCR molecule received its own unique molecular identifier. TCRdb ran MiXCR on the 5' RACE reads and lists one entry per CDR3 protein. This table holds roughly 120,000 distinct CDR3 sequences, approximately 11% found once. Noted time point: blood at routine non-recurrence follow-up after resection. Sequencing of whole RNA from tumor, nontumor lung or frozen PBMC involved no sorting. This specimen belongs to a study of spatial heterogeneity in lung cancer. Study-wide context: At a median of roughly two years after resection, follow-up PBMC samples were sequenced when available. On average, each unique TCR and UMI combination appeared more than ten times in raw reads.

The sequence came from a female donor with early-stage non-small cell lung cancer. This sample comprised PBMCs, obtained at follow-up.

This chain's CDR3 is CASSLVGVPGEKLFF. The CDR3 region has the DNA TGTGCCAGCAGCTTAGTGGGCGTACCGGGTGAAAAACTGTTTTTT. The chain links TRBV7-2 to TRBJ1-4; D gene ambiguous. Per the germline V gene, CDR1 is SGHTA and CDR2 is FQGNSA. This CDR3 is built from 15 residues. With 1 base removed from V and 7 bases from J, the gap between germline ends came to 13 bases.